The 4 T cell receptor beta chains presented below share a single source sample, sequenced in a study of T cell repertoires in cytomegalovirus infection. TCRdb reanalysed the reads using MiXCR and keeps one entry per CDR3 protein. The sample carries around 210,000 distinct CDR3 sequences, approximately 7% recorded once. The sequenced sample was PBMCs. The receptors come from a human donor in good health (CMV status not recorded). Some clones in this sample may be carry-over from other donors' samples.

This clonotype came up many times. V gene TRBV2 combines with J gene TRBJ2-3, with 7 bases aligning to TRBD1. Per germline, CDR1 SNHLY and CDR2 FYNNEI. The CDR3 is 16 amino acids. Unmatched junction bases numbered 6, after V lost 1 base and J lost 2 bases. CDR3 bases: TGTGCCAGCAGTGAAGAGGGACAGTTTAACACAGATACGCAGTATTTT. This encodes CASSEEGQFNTDTQYF.

The table lists this clonotype with many counts. This chain links TRBV27 with TRBJ2-7, with 10 bases fitting TRBD1. The CDR3 extends over 14 amino acids. Per the germline V gene, CDR1 is MNHEY and CDR2 is SMNVEV (reference sequence). Germline trimming cut 5 bases from V and 6 bases from J; bases unmatched to any gene: 7. Here the CDR3 reads CASSLDRDRGEQYF. Here the CDR3 DNA reads TGTGCCAGCAGTCTCGACAGGGACAGGGGCGAGCAGTACTTC.

The table lists this clonotype with many counts. The J gene is TRBJ2-7, the V gene TRBV6-2 or TRBV6-3; TRBD2 agrees at 7 bases. Unmatched junction bases numbered 16, after V lost 0 bases and J lost 11 bases. Germline loops: CDR1 MNHEY, CDR2 SVGEGT. This CDR3 comprises 16 residues. CDR3 amino acids: CASSYSASGDATREYF. CDR3 DNA sequence: TGTGCCAGCAGTTACTCAGCCAGCGGGGACGCTACGAGGGAGTACTTC.

Ten or more counts support this clonotype. The V gene is TRBV19, the J gene TRBJ2-1, with D tentatively TRBD2 (5 bases). Trimming removed 7 bases at V and 0 bases at J, with 10 bases between. This CDR3 has 14 amino acids. The V gene's germline CDR1 is LNHDA and CDR2 SQIVND (reference sequence). CDR3 sequence: CASTSEGSYNEQFF. The DNA for the CDR3 is TGTGCCAGTACCTCCGAGGGCTCCTACAATGAGCAGTTCTTC.